There are a few counts of the clone carrying this TCR beta chain. Unique molecular identifiers were used in preparing the TCRbeta library. TCRdb itself ran the PCR reads through MiXCR, one entry per CDR3 protein. The top ten clones hold 12% to 15% of a sample with about 580,000 distinct CDR3 sequences, roughly 23% of them seen once. In germline, CDR1 is SQVTM, CDR2 ANQGSEA. CDR3 length equals 13 residues. V lost 1 base and J 2 bases, leaving 8 bases between the germline ends. This entry is derived from a study of T-cell reconstitution after alpha-beta-depleted transplantation in children. The sequence was obtained from a boy under three years old who had a stem cell transplant for acute myeloid leukemia, so the T cells may come from the graft donor. Source: PBMCs, mostly from graft donor cells, taken 360 days after TCRalphabeta/CD19-depleted stem cell transplant. The chain is built from TRBV29-1 and TRBJ2-5; a weak D match, TRBD2 (5 bases). CDR3 in amino acids: CSVEGLTQETQYF. The CDR3 bases are TGCAGCGTTGAAGGACTAACACAAGAGACCCAGTACTTC.